Within the sample, the clone carrying this TCR beta chain is medium-sized (0.01 to 0.1%). Its antigen is not identified. The sample is drawn from a study of metastatic and nonmetastatic thyroid tumors. Study-wide context: Repertoires from blood and tumor or nodule tissue of malignant and benign thyroid patients were compared.

Before thyroid surgery, none of the patients had received any treatment. In the original processing: CDR3 differences across clinicopathological groups were used to build a distant-metastasis classifier for papillary thyroid cancer. With MiXCR, TCRdb reprocessed the PCR reads. The V and J calls and clone size are TCRdb's, not the authors'. The data hold about 17,000 clones, with over 15% observed a single time. Trimming took 5 bases from V and 6 from J, leaving 11 bases between them. CDR3 length equals 12 residues. The study, taken as a whole, reports: In blood and tumor, TCR beta diversity was reportedly significantly higher in malignant thyroid tumors than in benign nodules.

J is TRBJ2-7 and V is TRBV12-3 or TRBV12-4; possibly TRBD1 for D (6 bases). The receptor's source is a male donor with papillary thyroid cancer or a benign thyroid nodule (not recorded which). Some clones in this sample may be carry-over from other donors' samples. Sequencing input: blood. The CDR3 DNA reads TGTGCCAGCAGTACACAGGGTAGCGAGCAGTACTTC. Its translation is CASSTQGSEQYF.